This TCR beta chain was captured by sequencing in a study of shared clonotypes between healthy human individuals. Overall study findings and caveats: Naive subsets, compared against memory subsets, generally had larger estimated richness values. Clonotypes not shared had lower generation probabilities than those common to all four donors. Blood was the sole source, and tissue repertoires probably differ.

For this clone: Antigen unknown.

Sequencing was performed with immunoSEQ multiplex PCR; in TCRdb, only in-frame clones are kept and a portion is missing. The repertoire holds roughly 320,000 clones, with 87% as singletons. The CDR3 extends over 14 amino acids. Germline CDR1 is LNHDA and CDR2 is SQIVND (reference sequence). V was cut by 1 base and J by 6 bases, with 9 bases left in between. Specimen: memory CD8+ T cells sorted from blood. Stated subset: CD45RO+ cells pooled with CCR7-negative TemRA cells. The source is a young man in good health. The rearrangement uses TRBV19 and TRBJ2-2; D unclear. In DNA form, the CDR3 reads TGTGCCAGTAGTATAGTTAGTTTCGCCGGGGAGCTGTTTTTT. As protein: CASSIVSFAGELFF.